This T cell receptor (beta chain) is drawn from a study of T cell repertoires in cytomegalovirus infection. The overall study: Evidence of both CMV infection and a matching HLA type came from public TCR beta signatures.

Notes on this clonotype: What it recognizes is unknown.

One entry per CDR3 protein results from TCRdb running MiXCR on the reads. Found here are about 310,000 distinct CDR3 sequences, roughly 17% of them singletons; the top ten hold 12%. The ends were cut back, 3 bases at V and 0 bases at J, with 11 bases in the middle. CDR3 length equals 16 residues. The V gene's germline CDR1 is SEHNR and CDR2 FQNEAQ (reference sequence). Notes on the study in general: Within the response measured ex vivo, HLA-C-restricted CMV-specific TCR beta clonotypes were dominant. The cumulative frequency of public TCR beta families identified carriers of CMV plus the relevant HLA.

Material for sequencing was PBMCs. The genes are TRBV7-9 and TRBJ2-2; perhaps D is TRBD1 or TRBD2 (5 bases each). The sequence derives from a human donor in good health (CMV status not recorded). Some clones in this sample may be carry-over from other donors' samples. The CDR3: CASSFRDVANTGELFF. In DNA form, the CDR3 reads TGTGCCAGCAGCTTCAGGGACGTCGCGAACACCGGGGAGCTGTTTTTT.